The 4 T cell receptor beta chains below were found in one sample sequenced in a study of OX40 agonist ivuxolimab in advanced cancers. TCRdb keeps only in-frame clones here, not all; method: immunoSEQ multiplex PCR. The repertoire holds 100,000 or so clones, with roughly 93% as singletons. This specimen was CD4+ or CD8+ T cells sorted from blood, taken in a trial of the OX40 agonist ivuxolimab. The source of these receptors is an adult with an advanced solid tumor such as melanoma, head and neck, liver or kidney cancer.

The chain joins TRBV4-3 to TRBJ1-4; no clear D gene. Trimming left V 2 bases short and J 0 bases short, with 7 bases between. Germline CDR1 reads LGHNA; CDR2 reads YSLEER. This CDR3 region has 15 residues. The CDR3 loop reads CASSQNRATNEKLFF. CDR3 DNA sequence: TGCGCCAGCAGCCAAAACAGAGCAACTAATGAAAAACTGTTTTTT.

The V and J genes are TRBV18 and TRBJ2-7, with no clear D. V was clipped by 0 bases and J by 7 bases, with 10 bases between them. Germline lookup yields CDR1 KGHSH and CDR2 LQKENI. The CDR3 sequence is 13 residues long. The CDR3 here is CASSPPAFREQYF. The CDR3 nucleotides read TGTGCCAGCTCACCACCGGCATTCCGGGAGCAGTACTTC.

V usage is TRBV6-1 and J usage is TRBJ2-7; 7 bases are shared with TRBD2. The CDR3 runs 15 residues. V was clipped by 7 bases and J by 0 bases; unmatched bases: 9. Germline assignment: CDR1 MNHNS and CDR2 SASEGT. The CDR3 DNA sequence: TGTGCCAGCACCTGGGAGGGCAATATCTCCTACGAGCAGTACTTC. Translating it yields CASTWEGNISYEQYF.

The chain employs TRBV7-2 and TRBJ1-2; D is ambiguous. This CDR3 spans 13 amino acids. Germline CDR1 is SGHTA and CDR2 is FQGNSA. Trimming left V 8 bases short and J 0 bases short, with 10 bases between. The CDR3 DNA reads TGTGCCAGCCAGGCTGCGCCTAACTATGGCTACACCTTC. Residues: CASQAAPNYGYTF.